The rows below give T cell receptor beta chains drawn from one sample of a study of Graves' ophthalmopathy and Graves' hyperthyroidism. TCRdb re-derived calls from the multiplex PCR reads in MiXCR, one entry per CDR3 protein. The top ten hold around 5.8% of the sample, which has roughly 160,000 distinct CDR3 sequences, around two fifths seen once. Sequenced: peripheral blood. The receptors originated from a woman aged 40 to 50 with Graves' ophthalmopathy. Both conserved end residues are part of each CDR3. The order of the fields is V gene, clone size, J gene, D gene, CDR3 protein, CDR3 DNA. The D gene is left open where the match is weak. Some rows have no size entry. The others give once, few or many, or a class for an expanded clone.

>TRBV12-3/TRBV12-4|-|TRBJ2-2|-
CASSFIQENTGELFF
TGTGCCAGCAGTTTTATCCAGGAGAACACCGGGGAGCTGTTTTTT
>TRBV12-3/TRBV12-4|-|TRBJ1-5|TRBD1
CATRGQLNQPQHF
TGTGCCACCCGGGGACAGCTCAATCAGCCCCAGCATTTT
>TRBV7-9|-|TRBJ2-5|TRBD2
CAGSPTSRGEETQYF
TGTGCCGGCAGCCCCACCAGTCGGGGGGAAGAGACCCAGTACTTC
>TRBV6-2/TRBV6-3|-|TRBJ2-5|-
CASRRGRKETQYF
TGTGCCAGCAGGCGGGGTCGAAAAGAGACCCAGTACTTC
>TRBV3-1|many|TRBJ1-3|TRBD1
CASSQTGSGNTIYF
TGTGCCAGCAGTCAGACAGGGTCCGGAAACACCATATATTTT
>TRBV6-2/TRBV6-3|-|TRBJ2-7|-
CASSLLQGEPYEQYF
TGTGCCAGCAGTTTGTTACAGGGTGAGCCCTACGAGCAGTACTTC
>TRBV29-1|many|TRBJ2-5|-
CSVELIGGQSLKTQYF
TGCAGCGTTGAACTGATTGGAGGCCAGAGTTTAAAGACCCAGTACTTC
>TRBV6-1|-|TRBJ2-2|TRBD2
CASEGLAGNTGELFF
TGTGCCAGCGAAGGACTAGCGGGTAACACCGGGGAGCTGTTTTTT
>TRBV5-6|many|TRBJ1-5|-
CASSSSGTNSNQPQHF
TGTGCCAGCAGCTCCTCCGGGACAAATAGCAATCAGCCCCAGCATTTT
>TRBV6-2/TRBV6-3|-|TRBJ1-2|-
CASSYSTRTDRSHGYTF
TGTGCCAGCAGTTACTCCACGAGGACGGACCGGAGCCATGGCTACACCTTC
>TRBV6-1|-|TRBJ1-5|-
CASSRGMGNQPQHF
TGTGCCAGCTCGAGGGGTATGGGCAATCAGCCCCAGCATTTT
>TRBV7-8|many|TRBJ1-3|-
CASSPTFQNTIYF
TGTGCCAGCAGCCCTACGTTCCAAAACACCATATATTTT
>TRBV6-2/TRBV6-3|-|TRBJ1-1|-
CASSTYSRAFF
TGTGCCAGCAGTACCTATTCAAGGGCTTTCTTT
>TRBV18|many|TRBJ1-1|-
CASSPGGGEAFF
TGTGCCAGCTCACCAGGGGGAGGTGAAGCTTTCTTT
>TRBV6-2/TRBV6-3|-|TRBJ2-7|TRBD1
CASSNQRQGPYEQYF
TGTGCCAGCTCCAACCAGAGACAGGGCCCCTACGAGCAGTACTTC
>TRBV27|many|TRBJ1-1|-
CASSLSGAQNTEAFF
TGTGCCAGCAGTTTAAGCGGGGCCCAGAACACTGAAGCTTTCTTT